These 30 T cell receptor beta chains were sequenced from one sample in a study of T cells in Graves' hyperthyroidism and ophthalmopathy. RNA transcripts yielded amplified TCR beta CDR3 regions. When the TCR CDR3 underwent first-round RT-PCR, the HTBI primer set was used. In TCRdb, the multiplex PCR reads were re-called with MiXCR into one record per CDR3 protein. Here the sample spans 500,000 to 650,000 distinct CDR3 sequences, over 35% being singletons. The sequenced material came from peripheral blood or thyroid tissue (not recorded which). Receptor source: an adult woman with Graves' disease, either hyperthyroidism or ophthalmopathy (not recorded which).

The chain recombines TRBV7-9 with TRBJ2-7; D gene unclear. The germline gives CDR1 SEHNR, CDR2 FQNEAQ (reference sequence). The length of the CDR3 is 11 residues. The ends were cut back, 9 bases at V and 3 bases at J, with 9 bases in the middle. This chain's CDR3 is CARSLNYEQYF. The CDR3 nucleotides are TGTGCCAGAAGTCTTAACTACGAGCAGTACTTC.

The chain has TRBV25-1 and TRBJ1-1; 8 bases align to TRBD1. Germline CDR1 reads MGHDK; CDR2 reads SYGVNS. The CDR3 is 14 residues long. V trimming: 7 bases; J trimming: 0 bases; junction bases outside the gene matches: 4. CDR3 in amino acids: CASTTGAMNTEAFF. In DNA form, the CDR3 reads TGTGCCAGCACGACAGGGGCCATGAACACTGAAGCTTTCTTT.

The rearrangement joins TRBV7-4 to TRBJ1-6; D gene uncertain. This CDR3 is built from 15 residues. V shed 5 bases and J shed 8 bases, with 16 bases lying between them. Germline-derived CDR1 and CDR2 are SGHVT and SQSDAQ. CDR3 coding DNA: TGTGCCAGCAGCGTAGGTTTTAAGCGGGATTCACCCCTCCACTTT. As protein: CASSVGFKRDSPLHF.

This clonotype was seen many times. The chain joins TRBV9 to TRBJ2-7; TRBD1 matches at 9 bases. The germline CDR1 and CDR2 sequences are SGDLS and YYNGEE. The CDR3 totals 14 residues. The junction had 5 bases not matched to a gene; V was cut back by 2 bases and J by 5 bases. The CDR3 protein is CASSVEGQGHEQYF. In DNA form, the CDR3 reads TGTGCCAGCAGCGTCGAGGGACAGGGCCACGAGCAGTACTTC.

The genes are TRBV7-9 and TRBJ2-3; TRBD2 matches at 7 bases. The CDR3 consists of 16 residues. Germline V gene sequence: CDR1 SEHNR, CDR2 FQNEAQ (reference sequence). J was trimmed by 4 bases and V by 4 bases; bases with no gene match: 11. For the CDR3, the DNA is TGTGCCAGCAGCTCTAGACCAGCGGGAACCCCAGATACGCAGTATTTT. Translated: CASSSRPAGTPDTQYF.

The CDR3, as DNA: TGTGCCAGCAGCACTGGACAGGGGAGGTGGGAGACCCAGTACTTC. Its protein product is CASSTGQGRWETQYF. The chain employs TRBV7-9 and TRBJ2-5; TRBD1 matches 9 bases. The V gene's germline CDR1 is SEHNR and CDR2 FQNEAQ (reference sequence). J gave up 5 bases and V 5 bases, and 9 bases lay outside the gene matches. The CDR3 totals 15 residues.

In this sample, this clonotype turned up many times. The J gene is TRBJ1-4, the V gene TRBV12-3 or TRBV12-4, with 7 bases lining up with TRBD1. J lost 8 bases, V lost 3 bases, and 6 bases had no gene match. This CDR3 is built from 14 residues. The CDR3 DNA reads as TGTGCCAGCAGTTTTCGACAGGGAGGGGAAAAACTGTTTTTT. Protein product: CASSFRQGGEKLFF.

This clonotype was seen more than once but under ten times. The chain employs TRBV29-1 and TRBJ2-7, with D maybe TRBD1 (5 bases). The CDR3 totals 12 residues. Germline CDR1 is SQVTM and CDR2 is ANQGSEA. V was trimmed by 1 base and J by 5 bases, leaving 9 bases between them. As DNA, the CDR3 is TGCAGCGTTGAAGGGGGCGGCGACGAGCAGTACTTC. Translating gives CSVEGGGDEQYF.

This sequence joins TRBV7-3 and TRBJ1-5, with D maybe TRBD1 (5 bases). This CDR3 comprises 12 residues. Germline V lookup: CDR1 SGHTA, CDR2 FQGTGA. V was shortened by 0 bases and J by 11 bases, with 8 bases between the two germline ends. The CDR3 sequence is CASSLTGGAQHF. The CDR3 nucleotides are TGTGCCAGCAGCTTAACGGGGGGAGCCCAGCATTTT.

The V call is TRBV10-3, the J call TRBJ2-7; the D is unclear. Trimming removed 0 bases from V and 5 bases from J, with 14 bases in between. Looked up from germline, CDR1 is ENHRY and CDR2 is SYGVKD. The length of the CDR3 is 15 residues. CDR3 sequence: CAISESPGLVDEQYF. The DNA of the CDR3 is TGTGCCATCAGTGAGTCCCCCGGGTTGGTAGACGAGCAGTACTTC.

This clonotype was found many times. The rearrangement joins TRBV7-4 to TRBJ2-5, with D possibly TRBD2 on 6 matching bases. CDR1 is SGHVT, CDR2 SQSDAQ, per germline. This CDR3 is 15 amino acids long. Trimming left V 1 base short and J 2 bases short, with 11 bases between. For the CDR3, the DNA is TGTGCCAGCAGCTTAGGGGGGGACGGTCAAGAGACCCAGTACTTC. It translates to CASSLGGDGQETQYF.

The genes are TRBV24-1 and TRBJ1-5; 10 bases map to TRBD1. With 6 bases clipped from V and 5 bases from J, the junction kept 27 bases outside the gene matches. Germline assignment: CDR1 KGHDR and CDR2 SFDVKD. The CDR3 covers 22 residues. As DNA, the CDR3 is TGTGCCACCAGTTCCCCTTCCGGGGTGAGCGCCGGGGGACAGGGGTTTCATCAGCCCCAGCATTTT. It yields the protein CATSSPSGVSAGGQGFHQPQHF.

With regard to this clonotype: This may stem from a read error, because a much larger clone lies one nucleotide away. The chain joins TRBV5-1 to TRBJ2-7; D not resolved. The CDR3 totals 15 residues. CDR1 SGHRS and CDR2 YFSETQ come from the germline V gene. The CDR3 protein is CASSLTENLSYEQHF. The CDR3 nucleotides are TGCGCCAGCAGCTTGACAGAGAACCTCTCCTACGAGCAGCACTTC. Full variable domain (missing parts from reference TRBV5-1 and TRBJ2-7): KAGVTQTPRYLIKTRGQQVTLSCSPISGHRSVSWYQQTPGQGLQFLFEYFSETQRNKGNFPGRFSGRQFSNSRSEMNVSTLELGDSALYLCASSLTENLSYEQHFGPGTRLTVT.

CDR3 in amino acids: CASSSLTRLAGVEQYF. The CDR3, as DNA: TGTGCCAGCAGCTCGCTCACACGACTAGCGGGAGTCGAGCAGTACTTC. This chain links TRBV7-6 with TRBJ2-7, with 12 bases lining up with TRBD2. The junction had 10 bases not matched to a gene; V was cut back by 4 bases and J by 6 bases. The CDR3 covers 16 residues. Germline CDR1 reads SGHVS; CDR2 reads FNYEAQ.

This rearrangement joins TRBV5-6 to TRBJ2-5; weak D call: TRBD2 (5 bases). The germline V and J ends were trimmed by 3 bases and 2 bases, with 11 bases remaining between them. CDR3 length: 14 amino acids. Germline V lookup: CDR1 SGHDT, CDR2 YYEEEE. The CDR3 DNA reads TGTGCCAGCAGCTCCGCATCGGGACAAGAGACCCAGTACTTC. As protein: CASSSASGQETQYF.

This clonotype was seen at least ten times. J is TRBJ2-7 and V is TRBV2; possibly TRBD2 for D (7 bases). Germline V CDR1 and CDR2: SNHLY, FYNNEI. This CDR3 contains 15 residues. Trimming removed 8 bases at V and 0 bases at J, with 17 bases between. Here the CDR3 reads CASELGGGVSYEQYF. Written as DNA, the CDR3 is TGTGCCAGCGAGTTAGGAGGGGGGGTCTCCTACGAGCAGTACTTC.

To note about this clonotype: With a much larger clone just one base away, this may be a read error. The chain links TRBV20-1 to TRBJ1-5; D may be TRBD1 (5 bases). The CDR3 totals 15 residues. V dropped 6 bases and J dropped 6 bases, with 21 bases sitting between them. The germline CDR1 and CDR2 sequences are DFQATT and SNEGSKA (reference sequence). The CDR3 DNA sequence: TGCAGTGCCCGTAGTCGGGGGGAAACGGGTCAGCCCCAGCATTTT. This translates into CSARSRGETGQPQHF.

V and J are TRBV9 and TRBJ1-1; D gene uncertain. This CDR3 spans 14 amino acids. V dropped 3 bases and J dropped 4 bases, with 13 bases sitting between them. The germline CDR1 and CDR2 sequences are SGDLS and YYNGEE. Here the CDR3 DNA reads TGTGCCAGCAGCGGTGGTGGCGGGTCCACTGAAGCTTTCTTT. As protein: CASSGGGGSTEAFF.

The V call is TRBV5-1, the J call TRBJ2-7, with D tentatively TRBD1 or TRBD2 (5 bases each). V was trimmed by 3 bases and J by 5 bases, leaving 12 bases between them. This CDR3 has 13 amino acids. From germline, CDR1 is SGHRS and CDR2 YFSETQ. This CDR3 is CASSWVGENEQYF. CDR3 DNA: TGCGCCAGCAGCTGGGTGGGGGAAAACGAGCAGTACTTC.

The chain couples TRBV6-6 to TRBJ2-7, with D perhaps matching TRBD1 (6 bases). Germline V gene data show CDR1 as MNHNY and CDR2 as SVGAGI (reference sequence). The CDR3 spans 15 residues. Deletions cut 0 bases from V and 1 base from J, with 10 bases between. CDR3: CASSYSPGTSYEQYF. Written as DNA, the CDR3 is TGTGCCAGCAGTTACTCGCCAGGGACATCCTACGAGCAGTACTTC.

V is TRBV2 and J is TRBJ2-7; 9 bases agree with TRBD1. The V gene end was trimmed by 7 bases and the J gene end by 2 bases; junction bases not matched to a gene: 21. CDR3 length equals 19 residues. CDR1 and CDR2 from the germline V gene are SNHLY and FYNNEI. CDR3 in DNA: TGTGCCAGCAATAGACTACCCCCCGGGACAGGGCTGATGGCCTACGAGCAGTACTTC. Amino acids: CASNRLPPGTGLMAYEQYF.

V is TRBV10-3 and J is TRBJ1-5; TRBD1 is a possible D gene (6 bases). Germline lookup yields CDR1 ENHRY and CDR2 SYGVKD. This CDR3 contains 15 residues. V shed 6 bases and J shed 3 bases, with 15 bases lying between them. The CDR3 DNA sequence: TGTGCCATCAGGACAGGACCGGACATCAATCAGCCCCAGCATTTT. Protein product: CAIRTGPDINQPQHF.

This clonotype was observed many times. The chain combines TRBV6-4 with TRBJ1-4; no clear D gene. CDR1 is MRHNA, CDR2 SNTAGT, per germline. Trimming left V 8 bases short and J 7 bases short, with 14 bases between. This CDR3 has 13 amino acids. CDR3 sequence reads: CASGWEWGEKLFF. The CDR3 DNA reads as TGTGCCAGCGGTTGGGAATGGGGTGAAAAACTGTTTTTT.

On this clonotype: Compared with germline, one end of the junction differs, possibly owing to a read error. The CDR3 reads CSARLGLRTGELFF. DNA of the CDR3: TGCAGTGCTAGGCTGGGACTAAGAACCGGCGAGCTGTTTTTT. This chain connects TRBV20-1 to TRBJ2-2; 7 nucleotides align to TRBD2. The CDR3 totals 14 residues. Germline V CDR1 and CDR2: DFQATT, SNEGSKA (reference sequence).

This chain connects TRBV19 to TRBJ1-1; tentative D call: TRBD1 (5 bases). The V end was cut by 6 bases, the J end by 7 bases, with 21 bases between. The CDR3 has 15 amino acids. Germline V gene data show CDR1 as LNHDA and CDR2 as SQIVND (reference sequence). CDR3 sequence (DNA): TGTGCCAGTAGATTCAGGGAGAGGAACACTATTGAAGCTTTCTTT. It encodes CASRFRERNTIEAFF. Supplemented by reference TRBV19 and TRBJ1-1, the full variable domain reads DGGITQSPKYLFRKEGQNVTLSCEQNLNHDAMYWYRQDPGQGLRLIYYSQIVNDFQKGDIAEGYSVSREKKESFPLTVTSAQKNPTAFYLCASRFRERNTIEAFFGQGTRLTVV.

The CDR3, as DNA: TGTGCCAGCAGTGACGCCGGGACTAGCGAGCTATACGAGCAGTACTTC. Translation: CASSDAGTSELYEQYF. The rearrangement uses TRBV2 and TRBJ2-7; 10 bases are shared with TRBD2. The germline CDR1 and CDR2 sequences are SNHLY and FYNNEI. The J segment lost 4 bases and the V segment lost 3 bases, leaving 9 bases of the junction unmatched. The CDR3 runs 16 residues.

This clonotype was seen many times. The gene calls are TRBV4-1 and TRBJ1-1; D uncertain. The length of the CDR3 is 17 residues. CDR1 is MGHRA and CDR2 is YSYEKL in the germline V gene. Trimming cost V 3 bases and J 0 bases, with 17 bases left between them. The CDR3 protein is CASSQPSGRIMNTEAFF. In nucleotides, the CDR3 is TGCGCCAGCAGCCAGCCAAGCGGACGGATAATGAACACTGAAGCTTTCTTT.

This clonotype was counted ten times or more. The V gene is TRBV29-1, the J gene TRBJ2-5; D possibly uses TRBD1 or TRBD2 (5 bases each). This CDR3 is 12 amino acids long. V shed 7 bases and J shed 2 bases, with 11 bases lying between them. CDR1 and CDR2 from the germline V gene are SQVTM and ANQGSEA. CDR3 loop: CSGGTAQETQYF. CDR3 DNA: TGCAGCGGTGGGACGGCTCAAGAGACCCAGTACTTC.

This clonotype was picked up a small number of times. The gene calls are TRBV12-3 or TRBV12-4 and TRBJ1-1, with 10 bases lining up with TRBD1. The CDR3 consists of 17 residues. With V trimmed by 5 bases and J by 4 bases, 13 bases remained unmatched. CDR3 residues: CASSPRDRGVGSTEAFF. DNA of the CDR3: TGTGCCAGCAGTCCGCGGGACAGGGGCGTGGGGAGCACTGAAGCTTTCTTT.

This clonotype was seen a few times. The rearrangement uses TRBV20-1 and TRBJ1-6; D is ambiguous. The CDR3 loop spans 12 amino acids. The germline V gene has CDR1 DFQATT and CDR2 SNEGSKA (reference sequence). Trimming shortened V by 4 bases and J by 6 bases, and 7 bases separated the two germline ends. The DNA for the CDR3 is TGCAGTGCTACAGGAAGTAATTCACCCCTCCACTTT. Its translation is CSATGSNSPLHF.